This T cell receptor beta chain was recovered during a study of naive and memory T cell subsets. Notes on the study in general: Naive and memory repertoire findings lacked a ground truth for validation.

Comment on this clonotype: Its matching antigen is unknown.

Germline V gene data show CDR1 as SGHDN and CDR2 as FVKESK. There are 13 residues in the CDR3. V lost 5 bases and J 0 bases, leaving 7 bases between the germline ends. Two oligonucleotides, mixed equimolar, formed the beta constant-region primer covering TRBC1 and TRBC2. One entry per CDR3 protein, called by TCRdb with MiXCR from the UMI-ligation and nested PCR reads. This table has 130,000 to 150,000 distinct CDR3 sequences, over 15% appearing once. The origin of this receptor is a human donor in good health. Material for sequencing was naive CD4+ T cells from blood. This chain connects TRBV14 to TRBJ1-1; D ambiguous. In DNA, the CDR3 is TGTGCCAGCAGCGTCAGCATGAACACTGAAGCTTTCTTT. This encodes CASSVSMNTEAFF.